The rows below give T cell receptor beta chains drawn from one sample of a study of blood T cells in healthy people across ages. Each CDR3 protein gets one entry after TCRdb re-called the 5' RACE reads with MiXCR. The sample has 550,000 to 700,000 distinct CDR3 sequences, 25% to 30% seen once. Specimen: blood. These receptors were taken from a woman in her 70s in good health. CDR3s include the opening cysteine and the closing phenylalanine or tryptophan. D genes are given only for firm matches. Size is omitted from some rows. Given values are once, few, many or a class for expanded clones.

J | V | D | size | DNA | CDR3
TRBJ2-5 | TRBV29-1 | - | few | TGCAGCGGGACGATAGCGAGTGAGACCCAGTACTTC | CSGTIASETQYF
TRBJ1-2 | TRBV6-1 | TRBD1 | few | TGTGCCAGCCGACCTAGGACAGGGGATGGCTACACCTTC | CASRPRTGDGYTF
TRBJ1-1 | TRBV6-1 | - | - | TGTGCCAGCAGTGAACACCCCCGTGGGACGGGGGGTAACACTGAAGCTTTCTTT | CASSEHPRGTGGNTEAFF
TRBJ2-1 | TRBV2 | TRBD2 | - | TGTGCCAGCAGTGGAAGCGGGGAAGGGAATGAGCAGTTCTTC | CASSGSGEGNEQFF
TRBJ1-2 | TRBV27 | - | few | TGTGCCAGCTCCCCCCGGCAGCGTGCTTCTAGCTATGGCTACACCTTC | CASSPRQRASSYGYTF
TRBJ1-4 | TRBV12-3/TRBV12-4 | TRBD1 | once | TGTGCCAGCAGTCGAGAGACAGGGTATTTAGAAAAACTGTTTTTT | CASSRETGYLEKLFF
TRBJ2-3 | TRBV6-1 | TRBD2 | - | TGTGCCAGCAGTCGTCTACTAGCGGGGGGTCTATCTTGGGCGCAGTATTTT | CASSRLLAGGLSWAQYF
TRBJ2-2 | TRBV6-5 | - | - | TGTGCCAGCAGCCCACTAAGGGGAACCGGGGAGCTGTTTTTT | CASSPLRGTGELFF
TRBJ2-5 | TRBV20-1 | TRBD2 | - | TGCAGTGCTAGAGGGCGAGCGGGGGGCCAAGAGACCCAGTACTTC | CSARGRAGGQETQYF
TRBJ1-4 | TRBV6-5 | - | few | TGTGCCAGCAGTTCATACCGGGGCAGCGCAACTAATGAAAAGCTGTTTTTT | CASSSYRGSATNEKLFF
TRBJ2-5 | TRBV4-2 | TRBD2 | - | TGTGCCAGCAGCCCCAACCCCGGACTAGCGGGGGGGGAAGAGACCCAGTACTTC | CASSPNPGLAGGEETQYF
TRBJ2-7 | TRBV5-1 | - | - | TGCGCCAGCAGCTTCAACGGAAAATCCTCCTACGAGCAGTACTTC | CASSFNGKSSYEQYF
TRBJ2-5 | TRBV18 | - | few | TGTGCCAGCTCCAGGACCCGGGATGAGACCCAGTACTTC | CASSRTRDETQYF
TRBJ1-1 | TRBV20-1 | - | - | TGCAGTGCTAGAGGGGAGGGACGGATGAACACTGAAGCTTTCTTT | CSARGEGRMNTEAFF
TRBJ2-1 | TRBV20-1 | - | - | TGCAGTGCTAGACGCCAGGAGAATGAGCAGTTCTTC | CSARRQENEQFF
TRBJ1-1 | TRBV5-6 | TRBD1 | - | TGTGCCAGCAGCCCGACAGGGGAGGACACTGGAGCTTTCTTT | CASSPTGEDTGAFF
TRBJ2-4 | TRBV6-2/TRBV6-3 | - | - | TGTGCCAGCAGTTACTCCGGATCCAAAAACATTCAGTACTTC | CASSYSGSKNIQYF
TRBJ2-7 | TRBV5-5 | - | few | TGTGCCAGCAGCTTGGCCTCAGAGACTCCCTACGAGCAGTACTTC | CASSLASETPYEQYF
TRBJ2-1 | TRBV20-1 | TRBD2 | few | TGCAGTGCTAGTGGGGGGGGACGCTCCTACAATGAGCAGTTCTTC | CSASGGGRSYNEQFF
TRBJ2-3 | TRBV20-1 | - | many | TGCAGTGCTAATGATAGGACGCAGTATTTT | CSANDRTQYF
TRBJ1-4 | TRBV24-1 | - | once | TGTGCCACCAGTGATTTGACCGGAGGACGGATTAATGAAAAACTGTTTTTT | CATSDLTGGRINEKLFF
TRBJ2-5 | TRBV7-9 | - | many | TGTGCCAGCAGCTTCCAATTACGAGAGACCCAGTACTTC | CASSFQLRETQYF
TRBJ2-5 | TRBV19 | - | - | TGTGCCAGTAGTATGGGAACAGGAGGGAAGGTTACAGAGACCCAGTACTTC | CASSMGTGGKVTETQYF
TRBJ2-2 | TRBV5-1 | - | few | TGCGCCAGCAGCTGGACCTTGAGGGGTAGTGTCGGGGAGCTGTTTTTT | CASSWTLRGSVGELFF
TRBJ2-1 | TRBV20-1 | TRBD2 | few | TGCAGTGCTAGGTTCCCCGTGGGAGCGGGGAATGAGCAGTTCTTC | CSARFPVGAGNEQFF
TRBJ1-4 | TRBV4-1 | TRBD1 | many | TGCGCCAGCAGCCTGCTGCCAGCGGGACAGCGAGTCTCACTGTTTTTT | CASSLLPAGQRVSLFF
TRBJ1-2 | TRBV7-9 | - | - | TGTGCCAGCAGCTTAGGGGCAGGACGCTATGGCTACACCTTC | CASSLGAGRYGYTF
TRBJ2-5 | TRBV6-2/TRBV6-3 | TRBD2 | - | TGTGCCAGCAGTTACTCGATGGGTAGCGGGGGTTATCAAGAGACCCAGTACTTC | CASSYSMGSGGYQETQYF
TRBJ2-7 | TRBV5-1 | - | - | TGCGCCAGCAGCTCGGGCGGGAATTCCTACGAGCAGTACTTC | CASSSGGNSYEQYF